The TCR beta chain described here comes from a study of T-cell memory formation after mild COVID-19 (dated by TCRdb to 2020 to 2023). Looking at the study overall: TCR sequence clusters from the two donors were largely donor specific. T-cell clones expanding and contracting after mild COVID-19 in two donors were tracked by longitudinal TCRalpha and TCRbeta repertoire sequencing. Two young, previously healthy adult volunteers, one female and one male, were included in the cohort. Study-level results and caveats: The study included only a couple of mild cases, and larger cohorts that include severe cases with pre-infection samples were judged to be necessary. Some responding clones were detected in pre-infection memory, suggesting pre-existing cross-reactive memory T cells joined the SARS-CoV-2 response. Clones contracting from day 15 to 85 had balanced CD4/CD8 phenotypes, while a second wave expanding from day 15 to 37 was biased towards CD4+. The second-wave clones that peaked on day 37 were not confirmed to be SARS-CoV-2 specific. Contracting CD4+ clones turned up mainly in the CM and EM memory subsets, whereas EMRA was where CD8+ clones were enriched.

Between the V and J ends, shortened by 0 bases and 5 bases respectively, the junction contains 12 bases. The CDR3 covers 15 residues, taking in both the cysteine and the phenylalanine. Only the CDR3 region is kept as DNA, spanning 45 bases read in frame from base 1. Looking up the germline V gene (reference sequence) yields CDR1 SGHKS and CDR2 YYEKEE. The table lists this clonotype with a few counts. Its antigen is not yet known. No qualities accompany the bases; no much larger clone lies one base away. Ficoll-Paque density gradient centrifugation was the method used to isolate PBMCs. The instrument was an Illumina NovaSeq 6000. TCRalpha and TCRbeta cDNA libraries were constructed by 5'RACE with constant-segment primers, with sample barcodes and unique molecular identifiers being introduced. RNA was extracted from every sample with Trizol reagent. Amplification of the libraries took two PCR steps, and the second step added a second sample barcode plus Illumina TruSeq adapters. Sequencing of libraries was performed on an Illumina NovaSeq with 2 x 150 bp paired-end reads. As for the original processing: Reads were demultiplexed and collapsed into UMI-guided consensus sequences with migec v1.2.7. Using mixcr v2.1.11, UMI consensuses were aligned to TRA and TRB V and J templates and then assembled into clonotypes. A clonotype was counted as expanded or contracted only when both edgeR and NoisET called the clonotype significant, with the noise models trained on biological replicates. For edgeR calls, the thresholds were a false discovery rate-adjusted p below 0.01 and a log2 fold-change of 1. As an exploratory analysis of dynamics, PCA with hierarchical clustering was applied to max-normalized trajectories of the 1000 most abundant clonotypes. Separately sequenced CD4+ and CD8+ repertoires were used to assign the CD4 or CD8 phenotype of responding clones. TCRdb applied fastp at Q25 and MiXCR to the public reads, then kept only in-frame beta chains. Every CDR3 protein is listed once, alongside the most common genes and DNA of its rows. The V and J calls shown here were made by TCRdb, not taken from the authors' results. A total of roughly 180,000 distinct CDR3 sequences appear in this sample, roughly 12% of them only once. The ten largest clones capture roughly 3.8% of the sample.

The sample taken for sequencing was PBMCs or a T cell subset sorted from them (not recorded which). This chain is built from TRBV5-5 and TRBJ1-5; TRBD1 is a weak D gene call, 5 bases matching. This TCR was recovered from a man aged 18 to 29 who had mild COVID-19 (a few samples of this study predate the infection). The sample titles of this study are shuffled in the database, so cell type and time point are left out; the donor was told from shared clones. The nucleotide sequence is TGTGCCAGCAGCTTGGCCGGGGGGTTGGATCAGCCCCAGCATTTT. The resulting protein is CASSLAGGLDQPQHF.